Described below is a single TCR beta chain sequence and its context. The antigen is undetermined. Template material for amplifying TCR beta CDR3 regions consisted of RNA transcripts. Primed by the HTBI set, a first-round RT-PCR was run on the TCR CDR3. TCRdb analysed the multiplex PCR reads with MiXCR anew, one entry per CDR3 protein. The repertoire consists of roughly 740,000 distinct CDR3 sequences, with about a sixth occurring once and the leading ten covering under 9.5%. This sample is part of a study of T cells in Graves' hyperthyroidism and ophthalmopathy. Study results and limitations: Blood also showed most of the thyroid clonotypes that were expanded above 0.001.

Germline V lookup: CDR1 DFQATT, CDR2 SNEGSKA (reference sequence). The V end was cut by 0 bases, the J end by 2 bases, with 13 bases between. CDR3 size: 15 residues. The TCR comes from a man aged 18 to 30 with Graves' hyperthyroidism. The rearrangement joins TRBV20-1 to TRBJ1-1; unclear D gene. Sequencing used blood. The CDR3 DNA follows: TGCAGTGCTAGAGATCCGCGGACGGGAAACACTGAAGCTTTCTTT. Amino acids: CSARDPRTGNTEAFF.